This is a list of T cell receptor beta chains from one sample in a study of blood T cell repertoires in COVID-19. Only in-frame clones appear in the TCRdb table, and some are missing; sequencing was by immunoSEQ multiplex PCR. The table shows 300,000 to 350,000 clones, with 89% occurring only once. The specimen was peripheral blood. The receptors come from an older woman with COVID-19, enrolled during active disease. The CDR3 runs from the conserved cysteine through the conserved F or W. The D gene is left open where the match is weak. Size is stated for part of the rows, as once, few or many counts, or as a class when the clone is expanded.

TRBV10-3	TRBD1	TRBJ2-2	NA	CAISESGQGRTGELFF	TGTGCCATCAGTGAGTCGGGACAGGGGCGCACCGGGGAGCTGTTTTTT
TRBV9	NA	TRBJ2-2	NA	CASSVGLANTGELFF	TGTGCCAGCAGCGTAGGACTAGCGAACACCGGGGAGCTGTTTTTT
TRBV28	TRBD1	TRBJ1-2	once	CASSLLGQGNYGYTF	TGTGCCAGCAGTTTATTGGGACAGGGTAACTATGGCTACACCTTC
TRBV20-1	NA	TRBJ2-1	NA	CSASSLDFFGEQFF	TGCAGTGCTAGTTCTCTAGATTTTTTCGGTGAGCAGTTCTTC
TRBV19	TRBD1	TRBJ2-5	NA	CASSGRDRMYQETQYF	TGTGCCAGTAGTGGCCGGGACAGGATGTACCAAGAGACCCAGTACTTC
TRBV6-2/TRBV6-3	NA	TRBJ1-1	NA	CASSYSGRAGTEAFF	TGTGCCAGCAGTTACTCGGGGAGGGCTGGAACTGAAGCTTTCTTT
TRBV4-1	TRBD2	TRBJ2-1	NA	CASSPGLEAGGEQFF	TGCGCCAGCAGCCCGGGACTAGAGGCCGGCGGTGAGCAGTTCTTC
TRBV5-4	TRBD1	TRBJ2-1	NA	CASSYGTATYNEQFF	TGTGCCAGCAGCTATGGGACAGCTACTTACAATGAGCAGTTCTTC
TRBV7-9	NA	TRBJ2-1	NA	CASTLGANRNNEQFF	TGTGCCAGCACCCTGGGGGCCAACAGGAACAATGAGCAGTTCTTC
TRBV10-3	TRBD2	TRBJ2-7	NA	CAISERSAGESYEQYF	TGTGCCATCAGTGAGAGGTCCGCGGGGGAATCCTACGAGCAGTACTTC
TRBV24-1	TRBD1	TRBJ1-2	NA	CATSGFRQGSYGYTF	TGTGCCACCAGTGGTTTTCGACAGGGCTCGTATGGCTACACCTTC
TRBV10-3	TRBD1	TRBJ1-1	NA	CAIRPGTGRGDTEAFF	TGTGCCATCCGCCCCGGGACAGGGAGGGGGGACACTGAAGCTTTCTTT
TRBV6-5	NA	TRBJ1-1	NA	CASSPLPNTEAFF	TGTGCCAGCAGTCCACTTCCGAACACTGAAGCTTTCTTT
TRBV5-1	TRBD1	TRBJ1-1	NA	CASSLVVTGLNTEAFF	TGCGCCAGCAGCTTGGTTGTGACAGGGCTGAACACTGAAGCTTTCTTT
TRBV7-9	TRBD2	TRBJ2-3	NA	CASSSGTSGGASDTQYF	TGTGCCAGCAGCTCCGGGACTAGCGGGGGGGCCTCAGATACGCAGTATTTT
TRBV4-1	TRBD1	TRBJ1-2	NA	CANPAGTANYGYTF	TGCGCCAACCCGGCAGGGACAGCTAACTATGGCTACACCTTC
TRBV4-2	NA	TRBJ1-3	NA	CASSLEGGAGNTIYF	TGTGCCAGCAGCCTAGAAGGAGGGGCTGGAAACACCATATATTTT
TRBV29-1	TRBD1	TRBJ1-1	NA	CSVDSRTGGTEAFF	TGCAGCGTTGATTCCCGGACAGGGGGGACTGAAGCTTTCTTT
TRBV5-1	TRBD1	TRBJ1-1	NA	CASSSGQGRLEAFF	TGCGCCAGCAGCTCTGGACAGGGTCGACTAGAAGCTTTCTTT
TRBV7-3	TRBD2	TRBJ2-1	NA	CASSEFSGGANEQFF	TGTGCCAGCAGCGAATTCAGCGGGGGGGCTAATGAGCAGTTCTTC
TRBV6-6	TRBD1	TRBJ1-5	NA	CASSAADRGRGQPQHF	TGTGCCAGCAGTGCCGCGGACAGGGGGCGCGGTCAGCCCCAGCATTTT
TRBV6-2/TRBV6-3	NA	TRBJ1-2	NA	CASSYGQLGYGYTF	TGTGCCAGCAGTTACGGGCAGTTGGGCTATGGCTACACCTTC
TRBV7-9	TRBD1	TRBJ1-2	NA	CASSLGTGSTYTF	TGTGCCAGCAGCTTAGGGACAGGTTCGACCTACACCTTC
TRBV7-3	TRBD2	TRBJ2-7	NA	CASSSTGTSKGEQYF	TGTGCCAGCAGCTCTACAGGGACTAGCAAGGGCGAGCAGTACTTC
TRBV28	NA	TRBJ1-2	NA	CASSFGDSGHSNYGYTF	TGTGCCAGCAGTTTCGGGGACTCAGGACATTCTAACTATGGCTACACCTTC
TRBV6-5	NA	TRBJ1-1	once	CASQGRSTEAFF	TGTGCCAGCCAGGGTAGAAGTACTGAAGCTTTCTTT
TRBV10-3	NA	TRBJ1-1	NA	CAIRCEGVTEAFF	TGTGCCATCAGGTGTGAGGGAGTCACTGAAGCTTTCTTT
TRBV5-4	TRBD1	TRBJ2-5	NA	CASSSAGTGGRETQYF	TGTGCCAGCAGCTCGGCCGGGACAGGGGGCCGGGAGACCCAGTACTTC
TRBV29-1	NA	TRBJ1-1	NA	CSSWSGSLNTEAFF	TGCAGCTCGTGGTCAGGCAGTTTGAACACTGAAGCTTTCTTT
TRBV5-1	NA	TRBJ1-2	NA	CASSLGQVDYGYTF	TGCGCCAGCAGCTTGGGACAGGTAGACTATGGCTACACCTTC
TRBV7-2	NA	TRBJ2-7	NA	CASSLIQGPYEQYF	TGTGCCAGCAGCTTAATACAGGGACCATACGAGCAGTACTTC
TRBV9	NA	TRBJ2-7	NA	CASSVGPGAYEQYF	TGTGCCAGCAGCGTAGGCCCAGGGGCCTACGAGCAGTACTTC
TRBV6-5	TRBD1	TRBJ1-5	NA	CASSSPIRGMNQPQHF	TGTGCCAGCAGTTCACCAATCAGGGGGATGAATCAGCCCCAGCATTTT
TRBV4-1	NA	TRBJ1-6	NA	CASTRRDNSPLHF	TGCGCCAGCACCCGGAGAGATAATTCACCCCTCCACTTT
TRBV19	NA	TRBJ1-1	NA	CASRWLNTEAFF	TGTGCCAGTAGGTGGCTGAACACTGAAGCTTTCTTT
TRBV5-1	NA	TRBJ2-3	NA	CASSLLGLVASTDTQYF	TGCGCCAGCAGCCTCCTGGGGCTAGTCGCGAGCACAGATACGCAGTATTTT
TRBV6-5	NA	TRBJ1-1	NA	CASRFVGLNTEAFF	TGTGCCAGCAGATTCGTGGGGCTGAACACTGAAGCTTTCTTT
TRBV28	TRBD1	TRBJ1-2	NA	CASISRGRGGYTF	TGTGCCAGCATATCAAGGGGGCGAGGCGGCTACACCTTC
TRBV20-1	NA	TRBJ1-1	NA	CSASVRAGDKAFF	TGCAGTGCTAGTGTTAGGGCAGGGGACAAAGCTTTCTTT
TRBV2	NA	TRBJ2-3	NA	CASSSTDTQYF	TGTGCCAGCAGTTCGACAGATACGCAGTATTTT
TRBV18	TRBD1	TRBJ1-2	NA	CASSPGTVDDYTF	TGTGCCAGCTCACCAGGGACAGTCGATGACTACACCTTC
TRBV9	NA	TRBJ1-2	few	CASSASEAYGYTF	TGTGCCAGCAGCGCATCGGAGGCGTATGGCTACACCTTC
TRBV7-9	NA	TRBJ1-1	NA	CASSPFQDFNTEAFF	TGTGCCAGCAGCCCCTTCCAAGACTTTAACACTGAAGCTTTCTTT
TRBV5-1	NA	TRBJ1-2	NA	CASSFQGSYGYTF	TGCGCCAGCAGCTTCCAGGGGTCCTATGGCTACACCTTC
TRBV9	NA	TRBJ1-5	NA	CASSVEYLGLGGVQPQHF	TGTGCCAGCAGCGTAGAATACCTAGGCCTCGGGGGTGTTCAGCCCCAGCATTTT
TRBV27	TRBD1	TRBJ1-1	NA	CASSQLQGKAEAFF	TGTGCCAGCAGCCAGCTACAGGGGAAAGCTGAAGCTTTCTTT
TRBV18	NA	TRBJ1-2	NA	CASSPGRNYGYTF	TGTGCCAGCTCACCGGGCAGGAACTATGGCTACACCTTC
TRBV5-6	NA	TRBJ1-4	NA	CASSFIGAQNEKLFF	TGTGCCAGCAGCTTTATTGGGGCGCAGAATGAAAAACTGTTTTTT
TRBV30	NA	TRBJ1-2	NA	CAWNLNLQGYGYTF	TGTGCCTGGAATCTCAATCTTCAGGGATATGGCTACACCTTC
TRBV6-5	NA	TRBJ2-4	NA	CASSLRRGLPKNIQYF	TGTGCCAGCAGTTTACGTAGGGGCTTGCCCAAAAACATTCAGTACTTC
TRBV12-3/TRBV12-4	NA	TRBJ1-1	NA	CASSGSWNTEAFF	TGTGCCAGCAGTGGCTCATGGAACACTGAAGCTTTCTTT
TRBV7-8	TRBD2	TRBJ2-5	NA	CASSLFLSGGWETQYF	TGTGCCAGCAGCTTATTTCTTAGCGGGGGTTGGGAGACCCAGTACTTC
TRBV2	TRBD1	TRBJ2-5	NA	CASSGDRRDQETQYF	TGTGCCAGCAGTGGGGACAGAAGAGACCAAGAGACCCAGTACTTC